These T cell receptor beta chains were read from a single sample in a study of cytomegalovirus exposure and HLA in healthy donors. The table came from immunoSEQ multiplex PCR; TCRdb's copy has only in-frame clones and leaves some out. The table has around 130,000 clones, 61% seen once. The source material was PBMCs. The receptors stem from a male donor in good health and CMV-seronegative. Both conserved end residues are part of each CDR3. Each record gives: CDR3 DNA, CDR3 protein, V gene, clone size, D gene, J gene. The D gene is left open where the match is weak. Clone size is shown for a subset of rows, as once, few, many or a class of expanded clone.

cdr3_nt: TGTGCCAGTAGTATGGGTGGGCGCGGCTACACCTTC
cdr3_aa: CASSMGGRGYTF
v_call: TRBV19
clone_size: .
d_call: .
j_call: TRBJ1-2

cdr3_nt: TGTGCCAGCAGTGATCGTCGGCAGAGCGGTTGGTTCTTC
cdr3_aa: CASSDRRQSGWFF
v_call: TRBV2
clone_size: few
d_call: .
j_call: TRBJ2-1

cdr3_nt: TGCAGCGTTGAAGGGGGCGGCAGAGCTAACTATGGCTACACCTTC
cdr3_aa: CSVEGGGRANYGYTF
v_call: TRBV29-1
clone_size: .
d_call: .
j_call: TRBJ1-2

cdr3_nt: TGTGCCAGCTCACCATTCGGGGGACGTGGTGGTTACGAGCAGTACTTC
cdr3_aa: CASSPFGGRGGYEQYF
v_call: TRBV18
clone_size: .
d_call: .
j_call: TRBJ2-7

cdr3_nt: TGTGCCAGCAGTTACTCAGGAGGTATCAGCACAGATACGCAGTATTTT
cdr3_aa: CASSYSGGISTDTQYF
v_call: TRBV6-5
clone_size: few
d_call: .
j_call: TRBJ2-3

cdr3_nt: TGCGCCAGCAGCCAAGGACTAGCGGCTAGCACAGATACGCAGTATTTT
cdr3_aa: CASSQGLAASTDTQYF
v_call: TRBV4-3
clone_size: .
d_call: TRBD2
j_call: TRBJ2-3

cdr3_nt: TGTGCCAGTAGTAGGAGGGCCGCCTCCTACGAGCAGTACTTC
cdr3_aa: CASSRRAASYEQYF
v_call: TRBV19
clone_size: few
d_call: .
j_call: TRBJ2-7

cdr3_nt: TGTGCCAGCAGCTCCGGGCTAGCGTCCCACTACGAGCAGTACTTC
cdr3_aa: CASSSGLASHYEQYF
v_call: TRBV5-6
clone_size: .
d_call: .
j_call: TRBJ2-7

cdr3_nt: TGCGCCAGCAGCTTGGGTCTAGTAGGGGCCACAGATACGCAGTATTTT
cdr3_aa: CASSLGLVGATDTQYF
v_call: TRBV5-1
clone_size: .
d_call: .
j_call: TRBJ2-3

cdr3_nt: TGTGCCTGGAGTACAGGGGGCTACGAGCAGTACTTC
cdr3_aa: CAWSTGGYEQYF
v_call: TRBV30
clone_size: .
d_call: TRBD1
j_call: TRBJ2-7

cdr3_nt: TGTGCCAGCAGCTTAGTGGGCGTTAGCACAGATACGCAGTATTTT
cdr3_aa: CASSLVGVSTDTQYF
v_call: TRBV7-8
clone_size: few
d_call: .
j_call: TRBJ2-3

cdr3_nt: TGTGCCAGCAGCTCGGGGGGGGCGGTAGATACGCAGTATTTT
cdr3_aa: CASSSGGAVDTQYF
v_call: TRBV7-3
clone_size: .
d_call: TRBD2
j_call: TRBJ2-3

cdr3_nt: TGTGCCAGCAGCTCAACCGGGACAGGGTGGAATGAGCAGTTCTTC
cdr3_aa: CASSSTGTGWNEQFF
v_call: TRBV13
clone_size: .
d_call: TRBD1
j_call: TRBJ2-1

cdr3_nt: TGTGTTACCGGGACAGGGACCCCCTGGGGCGGGGAGCTGTTTTTT
cdr3_aa: CVTGTGTPWGGELFF
v_call: TRBV7-2
clone_size: .
d_call: TRBD1
j_call: TRBJ2-2

cdr3_nt: TGCAGCGAAGGAAGACAGGGGAATGGCTACCCCTTC
cdr3_aa: CSEGRQGNGYPF
v_call: TRBV29-1
clone_size: .
d_call: TRBD1
j_call: TRBJ1-2

cdr3_nt: TGCGCCAGCAGTGAGTCGTCCCCGGTTCGTGATACGCAGTATTTT
cdr3_aa: CASSESSPVRDTQYF
v_call: TRBV10-1
clone_size: few
d_call: .
j_call: TRBJ2-3

cdr3_nt: TGTGCCAGCAGCCCCAACGGGGAACAGGGCTATAATTCACCCCTCCACTTT
cdr3_aa: CASSPNGEQGYNSPLHF
v_call: TRBV13
clone_size: few
d_call: .
j_call: TRBJ1-6

cdr3_nt: TGTGCCAGCAGCCCAGGACGGGGGGGAGACTATAACTATGGCTACACCTTC
cdr3_aa: CASSPGRGGDYNYGYTF
v_call: TRBV7-3
clone_size: .
d_call: .
j_call: TRBJ1-2

cdr3_nt: TGTGCCAGCAGCTTAGTGGTGGGGCCCACAGATACGCAGTATTTT
cdr3_aa: CASSLVVGPTDTQYF
v_call: TRBV7-3
clone_size: .
d_call: .
j_call: TRBJ2-3

cdr3_nt: TGCGCCAGCAGGTCCGGGACAGACACTGAAGCTTTCTTT
cdr3_aa: CASRSGTDTEAFF
v_call: TRBV5-1
clone_size: .
d_call: TRBD1
j_call: TRBJ1-1

cdr3_nt: TGTGCCAGCAGTTACTCCAACGGGGAGCTGTTTTTT
cdr3_aa: CASSYSNGELFF
v_call: TRBV6-6
clone_size: few
d_call: .
j_call: TRBJ2-2

cdr3_nt: TGTGCCAGCAGGGACATCCGTCGCAACTATGGCTACACCTTC
cdr3_aa: CASRDIRRNYGYTF
v_call: TRBV4-2
clone_size: .
d_call: .
j_call: TRBJ1-2

cdr3_nt: TGTGCCAGCAGTCCTTTTGGGGGACTAGCGGGGGACGACGAGCAGTACTTC
cdr3_aa: CASSPFGGLAGDDEQYF
v_call: TRBV28
clone_size: .
d_call: TRBD2
j_call: TRBJ2-7

cdr3_nt: TGTGCCAGCAAACGGAGCAGTACGAACACCGGGGAGCTGTTTTTT
cdr3_aa: CASKRSSTNTGELFF
v_call: TRBV6-1
clone_size: .
d_call: .
j_call: TRBJ2-2

cdr3_nt: TGTGCCAGCAGCTTGCAGGGGAAAGGAGAAAAACTGTTTTTT
cdr3_aa: CASSLQGKGEKLFF
v_call: TRBV5-6
clone_size: .
d_call: .
j_call: TRBJ1-4

cdr3_nt: TGCGCCAGCAGTAAACAGGGGGGAAGCAATCAGCCCCAGCATTTT
cdr3_aa: CASSKQGGSNQPQHF
v_call: TRBV4-3
clone_size: .
d_call: TRBD1
j_call: TRBJ1-5

cdr3_nt: TGCAGCGTTCGACAGGGGGCCTCGGGCAATCAGCCCCAGCATTTT
cdr3_aa: CSVRQGASGNQPQHF
v_call: TRBV29-1
clone_size: .
d_call: TRBD1
j_call: TRBJ1-5

cdr3_nt: TGTGCCAGCAGTTTTAGTGGACAGGGCTATTCACCCCTCCACTTT
cdr3_aa: CASSFSGQGYSPLHF
v_call: TRBV27
clone_size: .
d_call: TRBD1
j_call: TRBJ1-6

cdr3_nt: TGTGCCAGCAGCCTCTGGGGGGTCTACGAGCAGTACTTC
cdr3_aa: CASSLWGVYEQYF
v_call: TRBV5-6
clone_size: .
d_call: .
j_call: TRBJ2-7

cdr3_nt: TGCAGCGTTGGATATGACAGGCGATATGGCTACACCTTC
cdr3_aa: CSVGYDRRYGYTF
v_call: TRBV29-1
clone_size: few
d_call: .
j_call: TRBJ1-2

cdr3_nt: TGTGCCAGCAGCGTGGGGGCCTTCACAGATACGCAGTATTTT
cdr3_aa: CASSVGAFTDTQYF
v_call: TRBV9
clone_size: .
d_call: .
j_call: TRBJ2-3

cdr3_nt: TGTGCCAGCAGCTTAGGCGGGGGGGCATACAATGAGCAGTTCTTC
cdr3_aa: CASSLGGGAYNEQFF
v_call: TRBV7-2
clone_size: .
d_call: TRBD2
j_call: TRBJ2-1

cdr3_nt: TGCAGTGCTAGCTATCCACCCCTCCACTTT
cdr3_aa: CSASYPPLHF
v_call: TRBV20-1
clone_size: .
d_call: .
j_call: TRBJ1-6

cdr3_nt: TGTGCCAGCACCCAGGGTTTTGGATCCTACGAGCAGTACTTC
cdr3_aa: CASTQGFGSYEQYF
v_call: TRBV6-5
clone_size: .
d_call: .
j_call: TRBJ2-7

cdr3_nt: TGCAGTGCTAGACCCGGCTACGAGCAGTACTTC
cdr3_aa: CSARPGYEQYF
v_call: TRBV20-1
clone_size: .
d_call: .
j_call: TRBJ2-7

cdr3_nt: TGTGCCAGCAGCTTAGCAGGGGGAACTTATAATGAGCAGTTCTTC
cdr3_aa: CASSLAGGTYNEQFF
v_call: TRBV7-2
clone_size: .
d_call: .
j_call: TRBJ2-1

cdr3_nt: TGTGCCAGCAGTTCCTTGGGACAGGGGGCCGGACAGCCCCAGCATTTT
cdr3_aa: CASSSLGQGAGQPQHF
v_call: TRBV6-6
clone_size: few
d_call: TRBD1
j_call: TRBJ1-5

cdr3_nt: TGTGCCTGTCGACAGGGGAGTTCTAATTCACCCCTCCACTTT
cdr3_aa: CACRQGSSNSPLHF
v_call: TRBV30
clone_size: .
d_call: TRBD1
j_call: TRBJ1-6

cdr3_nt: TGTGCCAGCAGTCCTACATGGGACAGCCCCACAGATACGCAGTATTTT
cdr3_aa: CASSPTWDSPTDTQYF
v_call: TRBV27
clone_size: .
d_call: TRBD1
j_call: TRBJ2-3

cdr3_nt: TGTGCCAGTAGTAACAGGCTCTCCTTCTACGAGCAGTACTTC
cdr3_aa: CASSNRLSFYEQYF
v_call: TRBV19
clone_size: .
d_call: .
j_call: TRBJ2-7

cdr3_nt: TGTGCCAGCAGCAAAGTCCAGCGGGGAGACAATGAGCAGTTCTTC
cdr3_aa: CASSKVQRGDNEQFF
v_call: TRBV21-1
clone_size: .
d_call: .
j_call: TRBJ2-1

cdr3_nt: TGCGCCAGCAGCTCCCTAGCGGGAAGCACAGATACGCAGTATTTT
cdr3_aa: CASSSLAGSTDTQYF
v_call: TRBV5-1
clone_size: few
d_call: TRBD2
j_call: TRBJ2-3

cdr3_nt: TGTGCCAGCAGCCCCGGCGGCGGGGAGCTGTTTTTT
cdr3_aa: CASSPGGGELFF
v_call: TRBV11-3
clone_size: .
d_call: .
j_call: TRBJ2-2

cdr3_nt: TGTGCCAGCAGGGGGGAGACAGGGAATCAGCCCCAGCATTTT
cdr3_aa: CASRGETGNQPQHF
v_call: TRBV2
clone_size: .
d_call: TRBD1
j_call: TRBJ1-5

cdr3_nt: TGTGCCAGCAGGGTAAGGGGGTATAACAGGGACGGCAATCAGCCCCAGCATTTT
cdr3_aa: CASRVRGYNRDGNQPQHF
v_call: TRBV28
clone_size: .
d_call: .
j_call: TRBJ1-5

cdr3_nt: TGTGCCAGCAGTTACTCCCAGGCAAATGAGCAGTTCTTC
cdr3_aa: CASSYSQANEQFF
v_call: TRBV6-6
clone_size: few
d_call: .
j_call: TRBJ2-1